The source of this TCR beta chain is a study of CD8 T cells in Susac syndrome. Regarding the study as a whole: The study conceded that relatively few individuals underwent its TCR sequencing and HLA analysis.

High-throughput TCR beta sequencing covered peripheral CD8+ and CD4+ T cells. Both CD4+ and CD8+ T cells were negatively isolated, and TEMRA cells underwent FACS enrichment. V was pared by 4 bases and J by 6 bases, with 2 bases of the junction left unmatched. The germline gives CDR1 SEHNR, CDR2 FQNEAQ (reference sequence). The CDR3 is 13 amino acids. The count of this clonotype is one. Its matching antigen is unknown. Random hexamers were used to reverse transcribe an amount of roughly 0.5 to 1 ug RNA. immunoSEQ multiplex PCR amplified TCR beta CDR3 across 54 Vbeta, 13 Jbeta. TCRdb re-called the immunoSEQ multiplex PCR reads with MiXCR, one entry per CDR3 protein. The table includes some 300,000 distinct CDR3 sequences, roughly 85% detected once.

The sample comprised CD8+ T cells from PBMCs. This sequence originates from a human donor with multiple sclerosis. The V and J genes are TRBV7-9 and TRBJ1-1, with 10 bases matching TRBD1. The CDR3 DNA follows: TGTGCCAGCAGCTCCGGGACAGGGGCTGAAGCTTTCTTT. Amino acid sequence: CASSSGTGAEAFF.